The next 28 T cell receptor beta chains were all read from a single sample in a study of blood T cell repertoires in COVID-19 (dated by TCRdb to about 2020). The receptor library was made with the immunoSEQ multiplex PCR assay. Drawn from immuneACCESS, this table holds only the in-frame rearrangements with V and J called that TCRdb kept. Clones are partly lost; checked studies trace under half to an unresolved V gene and leave the rest unexplained. Within this sample are roughly 64,000 clones, with 90% of them counted one time only. Jointly, the top ten make up 9.1% of the sample. Sequencing input: peripheral blood. These receptors were taken from an elderly woman with active COVID-19.

The rearrangement links TRBV10-3 to TRBJ1-6, with 9 bases identical to TRBD1. CDR1 and CDR2 (germline): ENHRY, SYGVKD. V was pared by 3 bases and J by 7 bases, with 10 bases of the junction left unmatched. CDR3 length equals 17 residues. This chain's CDR3 is CAISDPDRGDRNSPLHF. CDR3 sequence (DNA): TGTGCCATCAGTGACCCGGACAGGGGCGATAGGAATTCACCCCTCCACTTT.

V gene TRBV15 combines with J gene TRBJ1-4; the match to TRBD1 covers 8 bases. V was pared by 0 bases and J by 13 bases, with 7 bases of the junction left unmatched. CDR3 length: 14 amino acids. Germline V lookup: CDR1 LNHNV, CDR2 YYDKDF (reference sequence). The CDR3 DNA is TGTGCCACCAGCAGAGACAGGGGGCTGGTGAGACTGTTTTTT. Amino acid sequence: CATSRDRGLVRLFF.

The chain recombines TRBV6-5 with TRBJ2-2, with 8 bases that match TRBD2. The germline V gene encodes CDR1 MNHEY and CDR2 SVGAGI. This CDR3 comprises 16 residues. The J segment lost 2 bases and the V segment lost 2 bases, leaving 4 bases of the junction unmatched. In nucleotides, the CDR3 is TGTGCCAGCAGTTACCAGACTAGCGAAAACACCGGGGAGCTGTTTTTT. It translates to CASSYQTSENTGELFF.

The chain recombines TRBV6-5 with TRBJ2-6; TRBD1 aligns across 7 bases. Germline V gives CDR1 MNHEY, CDR2 SVGAGI. The trim removed 6 bases at V and 3 bases at J, leaving 5 bases unmatched. The CDR3 is 15 residues long. Here the CDR3 reads CASSFTGVGANVLTF. The CDR3, as DNA: TGTGCCAGCAGCTTCACAGGGGTTGGGGCCAACGTCCTGACTTTC.

The rearrangement links TRBV6-5 to TRBJ1-6; D remains unclear. With 7 bases removed from V and 4 bases from J, the gap between germline ends came to 11 bases. CDR3 length: 14 residues. Germline lookup yields CDR1 MNHEY and CDR2 SVGAGI. The CDR3 sequence is CASTPSGYNSPLHF. The DNA for the CDR3 is TGTGCCAGCACGCCTTCAGGTTATAATTCACCCCTCCACTTT.

The chain employs TRBV6-5 and TRBJ2-5; 7 bases are shared with TRBD1. Trimming removed 8 bases from V and 5 bases from J; junction bases left unmatched: 11. The germline gives CDR1 MNHEY, CDR2 SVGAGI. CDR3 length equals 14 residues. Here the CDR3 DNA reads TGTGCCAGCCATCTCGACAGGGCTCGGGAGACCCAGTACTTC. This sequence encodes CASHLDRARETQYF.

The gene calls are TRBV27 and TRBJ2-2, with unresolved D. Germline V CDR1 and CDR2: MNHEY, SMNVEV (reference sequence). The CDR3 extends over 13 amino acids. V lost 6 bases and J 2 bases, leaving 7 bases between the germline ends. CDR3 sequence reads: CASSPTNTGELFF. In DNA, the CDR3 is TGTGCCAGCAGCCCTACCAACACCGGGGAGCTGTTTTTT.

This rearrangement joins TRBV29-1 to TRBJ2-5, with TRBD2 as a possible D gene (6 bases). CDR1 SQVTM and CDR2 ANQGSEA come from the germline V gene. The V gene lost 6 bases and the J gene lost 4 bases, with 9 bases spanning the gap. The CDR3 sequence is 11 residues long. The chain's CDR3 is CSVGSRETQYF. In nucleotides, the CDR3 is TGCAGCGTCGGGAGTAGAGAGACCCAGTACTTC.

This clone was counted a few times. The rearrangement joins TRBV29-1 to TRBJ1-1, with a tentative D call TRBD1 (5 bases). Per germline, CDR1 SQVTM and CDR2 ANQGSEA. This CDR3 spans 13 amino acids. V lost 7 bases to trimming and J lost 1 base, with 13 bases between them. In nucleotides, the CDR3 is TGCAGCGCTGCGGGGCTGGAGAACACTGAAGCTTTCTTT. Its translation is CSAAGLENTEAFF.

V usage is TRBV11-3 and J usage is TRBJ2-3, with TRBD1 identical over 10 bases. The CDR3 extends over 15 amino acids. Unmatched junction bases numbered 1, after V lost 3 bases and J lost 1 base. CDR1 and CDR2 from the germline V gene are SGHNT and YENEEA. CDR3: CASSFGTGGTDTQYF. The CDR3 region has the DNA TGTGCCAGCAGCTTTGGGACAGGGGGCACAGATACGCAGTATTTT.

J is TRBJ2-5 and V is TRBV5-8; perhaps TRBD2 as D (6 bases). The CDR3 runs 14 residues. Germline loops: CDR1 SGHTS, CDR2 YDEGEE. V lost 0 bases to trimming and J lost 4 bases, with 10 bases between them. The DNA of the CDR3 is TGTGCCAGCAGCTTGGTACGGGGGAGAGAGACCCAGTACTTC. Protein sequence: CASSLVRGRETQYF.

The chain links TRBV10-3 to TRBJ1-1, with TRBD1 matching 7 bases. J gave up 6 bases and V 5 bases, and 12 bases lay outside the gene matches. This CDR3 region has 15 residues. Germline CDR1 is ENHRY and CDR2 is SYGVKD. This CDR3 is CAISHAPTGEAEAFF. CDR3 DNA: TGTGCCATCAGTCATGCTCCTACAGGGGAAGCTGAAGCTTTCTTT.

The chain carries TRBV18 and TRBJ1-5, with unresolved D. In germline, CDR1 is KGHSH, CDR2 LQKENI. The CDR3 extends over 15 amino acids. The germline V and J ends were trimmed by 2 bases and 9 bases, with 17 bases remaining between them. The CDR3 bases are TGTGCCAGCTCACCAGCGCCGGGGAGGCCGGGGCCCCAGCATTTT. Residues: CASSPAPGRPGPQHF.

This clone appeared once. The V and J genes are TRBV28 and TRBJ2-1; TRBD1 matches 7 bases. The trim removed 7 bases at V and 4 bases at J, leaving 10 bases unmatched. The CDR3 has 15 residues. CDR1 is MDHEN and CDR2 is SYDVKM in the germline V gene. CDR3 sequence: CASKVGQASYNEQFF. The DNA of the CDR3 is TGTGCCAGCAAAGTCGGACAGGCTTCTTACAATGAGCAGTTCTTC.

On this clone: The sample has other DNA sequences that encode this CDR3 too. The J gene is TRBJ1-3, the V gene TRBV12-3 or TRBV12-4, with D hard to call. The CDR3 consists of 12 residues. V was cut by 6 bases and J by 2 bases, with 5 bases left in between. The CDR3 region is CASSLPGNTIYF. DNA of the CDR3: TGTGCCAGCAGCCTACCTGGAAACACCATATATTTT.

The chain employs TRBV7-8 and TRBJ2-2; 15 bases are a match to TRBD2. Per the germline V gene, CDR1 is SGHVS and CDR2 is FQNEAQ. CDR3 length: 16 residues. V shed 4 bases and J 4 bases; nucleotides not matched to a gene: 1. The DNA of the CDR3 is TGTGCCAGCAGCTGGGGACTAGCGGGGGGCACCGGGGAGCTGTTTTTT. Its protein is CASSWGLAGGTGELFF.

The rearrangement joins TRBV6-5 to TRBJ2-6; D gene unclear. The germline gives CDR1 MNHEY, CDR2 SVGAGI. The germline V and J ends were trimmed by 4 bases and 10 bases, with 8 bases remaining between them. The CDR3 length is 12 residues. The CDR3 region has the DNA TGTGCCAGCAGTTCCTACCAAAACGTCCTGACTTTC. Its protein product is CASSSYQNVLTF.

The rearrangement joins TRBV5-1 to TRBJ2-5, with 14 bases lining up with TRBD2. Germline loops: CDR1 SGHRS, CDR2 YFSETQ. This CDR3 comprises 16 residues. V lost 4 bases, J lost 5 bases, and 7 bases stayed unmatched. The CDR3 is CASSVGLAGVDETQYF. CDR3 bases: TGCGCCAGCAGCGTGGGACTAGCGGGAGTAGATGAGACCCAGTACTTC.

The chain couples TRBV10-3 to TRBJ1-3; D is undetermined. The germline V gene encodes CDR1 ENHRY and CDR2 SYGVKD. With 7 bases removed from V and 0 bases from J, the gap between germline ends came to 10 bases. The CDR3 is 14 residues long. The CDR3 DNA follows: TGTGCCATCACTCCCACAGACTCTGGAAACACCATATATTTT. Amino acids: CAITPTDSGNTIYF.

The rearrangement links TRBV5-1 to TRBJ2-2, with unresolved D. The CDR3 extends over 13 amino acids. Deletions cut 5 bases from V and 3 bases from J, with 8 bases between. CDR1 and CDR2 (germline): SGHRS, YFSETQ. DNA of the CDR3: TGCGCCAGCAGTTTTGGAGACACCGGGGAGCTGTTTTTT. The encoded protein is CASSFGDTGELFF. Variable domain in full (rest from reference TRBV5-1 and TRBJ2-2): KAGVTQTPRYLIKTRGQQVTLSCSPISGHRSVSWYQQTPGQGLQFLFEYFSETQRNKGNFPGRFSGRQFSNSRSEMNVSTLELGDSALYLCASSFGDTGELFFGEGSRLTVL.

V gene TRBV10-3 combines with J gene TRBJ2-7, with 7 bases fitting TRBD2. The CDR3 length is 15 residues. V shed 8 bases and J 2 bases; nucleotides not matched to a gene: 12. Germline CDR1 and CDR2: ENHRY and SYGVKD. The CDR3, as DNA: TGTGCCATCGGATTTGGCGGCGGGGGAACCTACGAGCAGTACGTC. Its protein product is CAIGFGGGGTYEQYV.

The chain couples TRBV6-5 to TRBJ1-2, with 10 bases identical to TRBD1. The CDR3 runs 13 residues. The ends lost 8 bases at V and 7 bases at J; junction bases unmatched: 7. CDR1 MNHEY and CDR2 SVGAGI come from the germline V gene. This CDR3 is CASETGGVSGYTF. The CDR3 DNA reads as TGTGCCAGCGAGACAGGGGGCGTTAGTGGCTACACCTTC.

The chain uses TRBV3-1 (or the pseudogene TRBV3-2) and TRBJ1-2, with D perhaps TRBD1 (6 bases). The germline V gene has CDR1 LGHDT and CDR2 YNNKEL (reference sequence). Deletions cut 4 bases from V and 8 bases from J, with 14 bases between. The CDR3 is made up of 13 amino acids. The CDR3 is CASSRGPPSGYTF. Here the CDR3 DNA reads TGTGCCAGCAGCCGGGGGCCCCCTTCCGGCTACACCTTC.

The chain combines TRBV2 with TRBJ2-7, with a weak D call TRBD1 (5 bases). CDR1 and CDR2 from the germline V gene are SNHLY and FYNNEI. The germline V and J ends were trimmed by 7 bases and 1 base, with 14 bases remaining between them. The CDR3 consists of 14 residues. The CDR3 region is CASKIRTPSYEQYF. The CDR3 bases are TGTGCCAGCAAGATCAGGACACCTTCCTACGAGCAGTACTTC. Full variable domain (remainder filled in from reference TRBV2 and TRBJ2-7): EPEVTQTPSHQVTQMGQEVILRCVPISNHLYFYWYRQILGQKVEFLVSFYNNEISEKSEIFDDQFSVERPDGSNFTLKIRSTKLEDSAMYFCASKIRTPSYEQYFGPGTRLTVT.

The chain links TRBV28 to TRBJ2-7; 9 positions match TRBD1. Germline V gives CDR1 MDHEN, CDR2 SYDVKM. The CDR3 is 14 residues long. Trimming removed 6 bases from V and 3 bases from J; junction bases left unmatched: 6. CDR3 residues: CASSKTGQGYEQYF. The CDR3 nucleotides are TGTGCCAGCAGCAAGACGGGACAGGGCTACGAGCAGTACTTC.

The V and J genes are TRBV19 and TRBJ2-1, with 7 bases that match TRBD1. Trimming took 3 bases from V and 8 from J; bases not matched to a gene: 7. The CDR3 consists of 14 residues. Germline CDR1 LNHDA, CDR2 SQIVND (reference sequence). CDR3 DNA sequence: TGTGCCAGTAGTATCCCCGGGACAGCGGATGAGCAGTTCTTC. It is translated as CASSIPGTADEQFF.

This chain joins TRBV2 and TRBJ2-5; 8 bases match TRBD2. Germline V gives CDR1 SNHLY, CDR2 FYNNEI. This CDR3 comprises 16 residues. The V segment lost 3 bases and the J segment 2 bases; nucleotides outside the gene matches: 8. CDR3 nucleotides: TGTGCCAGCAGTGATTTAGCGGGGCAGGGGCAAGAGACCCAGTACTTC. This translates into CASSDLAGQGQETQYF. The whole variable domain, filled in from reference TRBV2 and TRBJ2-5, reads EPEVTQTPSHQVTQMGQEVILRCVPISNHLYFYWYRQILGQKVEFLVSFYNNEISEKSEIFDDQFSVERPDGSNFTLKIRSTKLEDSAMYFCASSDLAGQGQETQYFGPGTRLLVL.

V and J are TRBV3-1 (or the pseudogene TRBV3-2) and TRBJ2-3; D may be TRBD2 (6 bases). The V and J ends lost 1 base and 1 base respectively, with 15 bases between them. CDR1 LGHDT and CDR2 YNNKEL come from the germline V gene (reference sequence). CDR3 length: 17 amino acids. The CDR3 protein is CASSQGPLGGGTDTQYF. The CDR3 coding sequence is TGTGCCAGCAGCCAAGGCCCCCTGGGCGGGGGCACAGATACGCAGTATTTT.